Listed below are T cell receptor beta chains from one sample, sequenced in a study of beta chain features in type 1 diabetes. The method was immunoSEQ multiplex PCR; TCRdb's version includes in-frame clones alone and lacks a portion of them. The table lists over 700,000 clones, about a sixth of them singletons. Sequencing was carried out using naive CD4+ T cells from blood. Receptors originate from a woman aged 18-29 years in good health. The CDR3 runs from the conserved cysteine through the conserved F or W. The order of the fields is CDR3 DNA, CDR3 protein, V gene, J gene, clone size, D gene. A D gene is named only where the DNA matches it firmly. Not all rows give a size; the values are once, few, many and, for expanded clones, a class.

CDR3 DNA: TGTGCCAGCAGTTCGGGACAGCGCCGGACTGGGGCCAACGTCCTGACTTTC
CDR3 protein: CASSSGQRRTGANVLTF
V gene: TRBV28
J gene: TRBJ2-6
clone size: -
D gene: TRBD1

CDR3 DNA: TGTGCCAGCAGCCTGCTTGCCAGGGTTGGGACTGAAGCTTTCTTT
CDR3 protein: CASSLLARVGTEAFF
V gene: TRBV6-6
J gene: TRBJ1-1
clone size: few
D gene: -

CDR3 DNA: TGTGCCAGCAGTCTTAAAGGACTAGCGGGGACTGCGAGCTCCTACAATGAGCAGTTCTTC
CDR3 protein: CASSLKGLAGTASSYNEQFF
V gene: TRBV27
J gene: TRBJ2-1
clone size: few
D gene: TRBD2

CDR3 DNA: TGTGCCAGCAGCGTAGTTACCGGGGAGCTGTTTTTT
CDR3 protein: CASSVVTGELFF
V gene: TRBV9
J gene: TRBJ2-2
clone size: few
D gene: -

CDR3 DNA: TGTGCCAGTAGCGGGAGGGCCAGGGAGCAGTACTTC
CDR3 protein: CASSGRAREQYF
V gene: TRBV19
J gene: TRBJ2-7
clone size: few
D gene: TRBD2

CDR3 DNA: TGTGCCAGCAGCTTAGGCGCGACAGGGACGGGAGAGACCCAGTACTTC
CDR3 protein: CASSLGATGTGETQYF
V gene: TRBV7-2
J gene: TRBJ2-5
clone size: -
D gene: TRBD1

CDR3 DNA: TGCAGTGGTGTCGGGGCTCAGACCCAGTACTTC
CDR3 protein: CSGVGAQTQYF
V gene: TRBV20-1
J gene: TRBJ2-5
clone size: -
D gene: -

CDR3 DNA: TGTGCCAGCAGCTTAGATAGCTCTGGAAACACCATATATTTT
CDR3 protein: CASSLDSSGNTIYF
V gene: TRBV11-2
J gene: TRBJ1-3
clone size: -
D gene: -

CDR3 DNA: TGTGCCAGTAGGACTAGCGGGAGTTTGTACGAGCAGTACTTC
CDR3 protein: CASRTSGSLYEQYF
V gene: TRBV28
J gene: TRBJ2-7
clone size: -
D gene: TRBD2

CDR3 DNA: TGTGCCAGCAGTGAACGCGGGAGACAGGACACCGGGGAGCTGTTTTTT
CDR3 protein: CASSERGRQDTGELFF
V gene: TRBV2
J gene: TRBJ2-2
clone size: -
D gene: -

CDR3 DNA: TGTGCCAGCAGTGCAGCATTACAGCAGCCCCAGCATTTT
CDR3 protein: CASSAALQQPQHF
V gene: TRBV6-6
J gene: TRBJ1-5
clone size: few
D gene: -

CDR3 DNA: TGTGCCACCAGCAGAGCCGGGACAGGGGTGGCTAATGAAAAACTGTTTTTT
CDR3 protein: CATSRAGTGVANEKLFF
V gene: TRBV15
J gene: TRBJ1-4
clone size: few
D gene: TRBD1

CDR3 DNA: TGCGCCAGCAGTCCCCCTGGGGACAGGGTCTCAGATACGCAGTATTTT
CDR3 protein: CASSPPGDRVSDTQYF
V gene: TRBV7-9
J gene: TRBJ2-3
clone size: -
D gene: TRBD1

CDR3 DNA: TGTGCCAGCAGCTTAACACCAGCGGGAGTGGATACGCAGTATTTT
CDR3 protein: CASSLTPAGVDTQYF
V gene: TRBV7-3
J gene: TRBJ2-3
clone size: -
D gene: TRBD2

CDR3 DNA: TGTGCCAGCTCACCTGAGGACAGACATCAGCCCCAGCATTTT
CDR3 protein: CASSPEDRHQPQHF
V gene: TRBV18
J gene: TRBJ1-5
clone size: few
D gene: -

CDR3 DNA: TGTGCCAGCAGCTTGGGGGACAGGGTCAATGAGCAGTTCTTC
CDR3 protein: CASSLGDRVNEQFF
V gene: TRBV5-4
J gene: TRBJ2-1
clone size: few
D gene: TRBD1

CDR3 DNA: TGTGCCAGCAGCGTCAGGGGACAAGATAAAGAGACCCAGTACTTC
CDR3 protein: CASSVRGQDKETQYF
V gene: TRBV9
J gene: TRBJ2-5
clone size: few
D gene: -

CDR3 DNA: TGTGCCAGCAGCTCAGCAGACGAGAACTTTGAAGCTTTCTTT
CDR3 protein: CASSSADENFEAFF
V gene: TRBV9
J gene: TRBJ1-1
clone size: -
D gene: -

CDR3 DNA: TGCGCCAGCAGCCGACTAGCGGGAGGATCAGATACGCAGTATTTT
CDR3 protein: CASSRLAGGSDTQYF
V gene: TRBV4-3
J gene: TRBJ2-3
clone size: few
D gene: TRBD2

CDR3 DNA: TGTGCCAGCGGCCTGGGACAGCCCCTGGGCTACACCTTC
CDR3 protein: CASGLGQPLGYTF
V gene: TRBV6-5
J gene: TRBJ1-2
clone size: -
D gene: TRBD1

CDR3 DNA: TGTGCCAGCAGCTCGGGACAGGGACGGGAGACCCAGTACTTC
CDR3 protein: CASSSGQGRETQYF
V gene: TRBV5-6
J gene: TRBJ2-5
clone size: few
D gene: TRBD1

CDR3 DNA: TGTGCCACCTCGACCGACCCCAACAATGAGCAGTTCTTC
CDR3 protein: CATSTDPNNEQFF
V gene: TRBV11-2
J gene: TRBJ2-1
clone size: few
D gene: -

CDR3 DNA: TGCGCCAGCAGCCGCCCCCAAGATGAAAAACTGTTTTTT
CDR3 protein: CASSRPQDEKLFF
V gene: TRBV4-1
J gene: TRBJ1-4
clone size: -
D gene: -

CDR3 DNA: TGTGCCACCTCACCAGGACAGTTCACTGAAGCTTTCTTT
CDR3 protein: CATSPGQFTEAFF
V gene: TRBV6-5
J gene: TRBJ1-1
clone size: few
D gene: -

CDR3 DNA: TGTGCCAGCAGGCAGATTCCGGGACAGGTCTACGAGCAGTACTTC
CDR3 protein: CASRQIPGQVYEQYF
V gene: TRBV27
J gene: TRBJ2-7
clone size: few
D gene: TRBD1

CDR3 DNA: TGTGCCAGCAGCTTAGCAACGTTCCTTGGCAGCCAAGAGACCCAGTACTTC
CDR3 protein: CASSLATFLGSQETQYF
V gene: TRBV7-9
J gene: TRBJ2-5
clone size: -
D gene: -

CDR3 DNA: TGTGCCAGCAGCTTATCTAATTTCGGGGGGGCTGAAGCTTTCTTT
CDR3 protein: CASSLSNFGGAEAFF
V gene: TRBV7-9
J gene: TRBJ1-1
clone size: few
D gene: -

CDR3 DNA: TGTGCCAGCTCACTTACTGCCGGGAATACGCAGTATTTT
CDR3 protein: CASSLTAGNTQYF
V gene: TRBV18
J gene: TRBJ2-3
clone size: -
D gene: -

CDR3 DNA: TGCAGCGGGCGCCAGGGGAACACTGAAGCTTTCTTT
CDR3 protein: CSGRQGNTEAFF
V gene: TRBV29-1
J gene: TRBJ1-1
clone size: few
D gene: -

CDR3 DNA: TGTGCCATCAAAGGACTAGCGGAAGAGACCCAGTACTTC
CDR3 protein: CAIKGLAEETQYF
V gene: TRBV10-3
J gene: TRBJ2-5
clone size: -
D gene: TRBD2

CDR3 DNA: TGCGCCAGCAGCTTGGATGCTAGCGGGACAGATACGCAGTATTTT
CDR3 protein: CASSLDASGTDTQYF
V gene: TRBV5-1
J gene: TRBJ2-3
clone size: -
D gene: TRBD2

CDR3 DNA: TGTGCCAGCAGCTCGGTATGGCGGCGGCTGGCGATCAATGAGCAGTTCTTC
CDR3 protein: CASSSVWRRLAINEQFF
V gene: TRBV7-2
J gene: TRBJ2-1
clone size: few
D gene: -

CDR3 DNA: TGTGCCAGCAGCACCGGAGGACTGGGACTAGCGGGAGTTCGGATCCCAGATACGCAGTATTTT
CDR3 protein: CASSTGGLGLAGVRIPDTQYF
V gene: TRBV28
J gene: TRBJ2-3
clone size: once
D gene: TRBD2

CDR3 DNA: TGTGCCAGTAGTATAGATCAAGGTCGACGCGAGCAGTTCTTC
CDR3 protein: CASSIDQGRREQFF
V gene: TRBV19
J gene: TRBJ2-1
clone size: few
D gene: -

CDR3 DNA: TGTGCCAGCAGCCCCCCAGGGGGGAAATCCTACGAGCAGTACTTC
CDR3 protein: CASSPPGGKSYEQYF
V gene: TRBV11-1
J gene: TRBJ2-7
clone size: few
D gene: -

CDR3 DNA: TGTGCCAGCACCCAGTGGCGTACAGGACGGGGAGAAAAACTGTTTTTT
CDR3 protein: CASTQWRTGRGEKLFF
V gene: TRBV6-6
J gene: TRBJ1-4
clone size: -
D gene: -

CDR3 DNA: TGTGCCAGCAGCCGCCGGGACAGGGGTTCTGGGGCCAACGTCCTGACTTTC
CDR3 protein: CASSRRDRGSGANVLTF
V gene: TRBV14
J gene: TRBJ2-6
clone size: -
D gene: TRBD1

CDR3 DNA: TGTGCCAGCAGCTCCTTTACCTCACTCAGGAGCTCCTACGAGCAGTACTTC
CDR3 protein: CASSSFTSLRSSYEQYF
V gene: TRBV7-6
J gene: TRBJ2-7
clone size: -
D gene: -

CDR3 DNA: TGTGCCAGCAGTACTTATAAAGACAGTTTGGCCAAAAACATTCAGTACTTC
CDR3 protein: CASSTYKDSLAKNIQYF
V gene: TRBV2
J gene: TRBJ2-4
clone size: few
D gene: -

CDR3 DNA: TGTGCCAGCAGCGTAGCTCCCGCGAACACCGGGGAGCTGTTTTTT
CDR3 protein: CASSVAPANTGELFF
V gene: TRBV9
J gene: TRBJ2-2
clone size: -
D gene: -

CDR3 DNA: TGTGCCATCAGCATGGGAGCTGAGACCCAGTACTTC
CDR3 protein: CAISMGAETQYF
V gene: TRBV10-3
J gene: TRBJ2-5
clone size: few
D gene: -

CDR3 DNA: TGTGCCAGCAGTCGTGCAGGGGCCATGCTGAACACTGAAGCTTTCTTT
CDR3 protein: CASSRAGAMLNTEAFF
V gene: TRBV7-8
J gene: TRBJ1-1
clone size: -
D gene: -

CDR3 DNA: TGTGCCACCCACGGTGGCGGGACGCACAATGAGCAGTTCTTC
CDR3 protein: CATHGGGTHNEQFF
V gene: TRBV9
J gene: TRBJ2-1
clone size: few
D gene: -

CDR3 DNA: TGTGCCAGCAGCTCGGGGCGCGGGACAGGGGCCTACGAGCAGTACTTC
CDR3 protein: CASSSGRGTGAYEQYF
V gene: TRBV5-4
J gene: TRBJ2-7
clone size: few
D gene: TRBD1

CDR3 DNA: TGTGCCAGCAGCTTAGTGCTAGAGGTTACGCAGTATTTT
CDR3 protein: CASSLVLEVTQYF
V gene: TRBV7-2
J gene: TRBJ2-3
clone size: -
D gene: -

CDR3 DNA: TGTGCCAGCAGCCCGGGACAAATGAACACTGAAGCTTTCTTT
CDR3 protein: CASSPGQMNTEAFF
V gene: TRBV7-2
J gene: TRBJ1-1
clone size: few
D gene: -

CDR3 DNA: TGTGCCAGCTCACTAGGGGCGGATCAGCCCCAGCATTTT
CDR3 protein: CASSLGADQPQHF
V gene: TRBV18
J gene: TRBJ1-5
clone size: -
D gene: -

CDR3 DNA: TGTGCCAGCAGCTCGACCAACCAAGGGAGCGCTGAAAAACTGTTTTTT
CDR3 protein: CASSSTNQGSAEKLFF
V gene: TRBV7-2
J gene: TRBJ1-4
clone size: -
D gene: -

CDR3 DNA: TGTGCCAGCACCCTAGAGGGGGCAACCCAAGAGACCCAGTACTTC
CDR3 protein: CASTLEGATQETQYF
V gene: TRBV13
J gene: TRBJ2-5
clone size: few
D gene: TRBD1

CDR3 DNA: TGTGCCAGCAGAGGGCCCTACTTGAGGGGCTCCTACGAGCAGTACTTC
CDR3 protein: CASRGPYLRGSYEQYF
V gene: TRBV2
J gene: TRBJ2-7
clone size: few
D gene: -

CDR3 DNA: TGTGCCAGCAGCTTAGATGACATAGTTGAGCAGTTCTTC
CDR3 protein: CASSLDDIVEQFF
V gene: TRBV7-9
J gene: TRBJ2-1
clone size: -
D gene: -